Each of the 23 T cell receptor beta chains below was sequenced from the same sample in a study of T-cell memory formation after mild COVID-19. MiXCR, run by TCRdb on the 5' RACE reads, gives a single entry per CDR3 protein. The repertoire holds 450,000 to 700,000 distinct CDR3 sequences, 18% seen once, with about 12% in the top ten. The sample comprised PBMCs or a T cell subset sorted from them (not recorded which). The source is an adult woman who had mild COVID-19 (a few samples of this study predate the infection). Cell type and time point are not known.

Points on this clonotype: A read error may explain this, as a much larger clone is one base away. CDR3 bases: TGTGCCAGCAGTTTAGGCCCTGGGACAGGGGCGAATGAGCAGTTCTTC. Translation gives CASSLGPGTGANEQFF. The chain carries TRBV12-3 or TRBV12-4 and TRBJ2-1; 10 nucleotides align to TRBD1. The CDR3 runs to 16 residues. The trim removed 1 base at V and 7 bases at J, leaving 7 bases unmatched.

This clonotype was observed many times. The CDR3 region has the DNA TGTGCCAGCAGCCCCTCCGGGACAGGCTCCTACGAGCAGTACTTC. This sequence encodes CASSPSGTGSYEQYF. The gene calls are TRBV3-1 and TRBJ2-7; 8 bases fit TRBD1. The CDR3 runs to 15 residues. From germline, CDR1 is LGHDT and CDR2 YNNKEL (reference sequence). V was pared by 4 bases and J by 0 bases, with 5 bases of the junction left unmatched.

This clonotype was found a few times. The rearrangement links TRBV12-3 or TRBV12-4 to TRBJ2-7; D call uncertain. The germline V and J ends were trimmed by 6 bases and 6 bases, with 18 bases remaining between them. The CDR3 consists of 14 residues. CDR3 loop: CASSPGALGREQYF. Written as DNA, the CDR3 is TGTGCCAGCAGCCCTGGAGCTCTGGGTCGCGAGCAGTACTTC.

V usage is TRBV6-5 and J usage is TRBJ2-3, with D possibly called TRBD1 or TRBD2 (6 bases each). V shed 7 bases and J shed 4 bases, with 9 bases lying between them. Looked up from germline, CDR1 is MNHEY and CDR2 is SVGAGI. The CDR3 length is 12 residues. The CDR3, as DNA: TGTGCCAGCAAAAGGGGGGCAGATACGCAGTATTTT. This codes for CASKRGADTQYF.

The chain joins TRBV6-6 to TRBJ2-5, with 10 bases that match TRBD2. Germline V lookup: CDR1 MNHNY, CDR2 SVGAGI (reference sequence). This CDR3 has 16 amino acids. The trim removed 2 bases at V and 1 base at J, leaving 4 bases unmatched. CDR3 in DNA: TGTGCCAGCAGTTACACTAGCGGGAACTCCCAAGAGACCCAGTACTTC. Encoded protein: CASSYTSGNSQETQYF.

This clonotype was counted a few times. This rearrangement joins TRBV21-1 to TRBJ2-5; TRBD1, the D gene given by the table, was not confirmed from the DNA. TRBV21-1 corresponds to a pseudogene. This CDR3 is 16 amino acids long. CDR3 coding DNA: TGTGCCAGCAGCCCACAACAGGGGACGAGAAAAGGGACCCAGTACTTC. It translates to CASSPQQGTRKGTQYF.

This chain connects TRBV3-1 to TRBJ2-1, with 8 bases identical to TRBD2. V was clipped by 1 base and J by 6 bases; unmatched bases: 8. This CDR3 spans 16 amino acids. Looked up from germline, CDR1 is LGHDT and CDR2 is YNNKEL (reference sequence). CDR3 amino acids: CASSQVVAGGLNEQFF. CDR3 DNA: TGTGCCAGCAGCCAAGTGGTGGCGGGAGGTCTCAATGAGCAGTTCTTC.

This clonotype was picked up a small number of times. The chain recombines TRBV27 with TRBJ2-3; TRBD1 is a possible D gene (6 bases). Trimming shortened V by 3 bases and J by 2 bases, and 12 bases separated the two germline ends. CDR3 size: 15 residues. The V gene's germline CDR1 is MNHEY and CDR2 SMNVEV (reference sequence). CDR3 protein: CASSFGQGNTDTQYF. DNA of the CDR3: TGTGCCAGCAGTTTCGGGCAGGGGAACACAGATACGCAGTATTTT.

The chain has TRBV24-1 and TRBJ1-1; no clear D. This CDR3 region has 14 residues. Germline assignment: CDR1 KGHDR and CDR2 SFDVKD. V shed 3 bases and J shed 7 bases, with 14 bases lying between them. CDR3 DNA: TGTGCCACCAGTGATGGAGTTAGGTCTGATGAAGCTTTCTTT. This gives the protein CATSDGVRSDEAFF.

CDR3 amino acids: CASSFRERTEAFF. In nucleotides, the CDR3 is TGTGCCAGCAGCTTCAGGGAGAGAACTGAAGCTTTCTTT. The chain recombines TRBV27 with TRBJ1-1; possible D gene TRBD1, 5 bases. This CDR3 is 13 amino acids long. V was pared by 6 bases and J by 5 bases, with 13 bases between. CDR1 is MNHEY and CDR2 is SMNVEV in the germline V gene (reference sequence).

V usage is TRBV3-1 and J usage is TRBJ2-3, with D maybe TRBD1 (6 bases). In germline, CDR1 is LGHDT, CDR2 YNNKEL (reference sequence). Between the trimmed V and J ends, which lost 4 bases and 5 bases, there was a span of 10 bases. The CDR3 extends over 13 amino acids. The CDR3 DNA sequence: TGTGCCAGCAGCCCACAAGGGGGAGATACGCAGTATTTT. Translation gives CASSPQGGDTQYF.

There are many counts of this clonotype. CDR3 in amino acids: CASSPLDRAVFF. The CDR3 nucleotides are TGTGCCAGCAGTCCGCTGGACAGGGCGGTTTTCTTT. The chain combines TRBV6-2 or TRBV6-3 with TRBJ1-1; 8 nucleotides line up with TRBD1. Germline values: CDR1 MNHEY, CDR2 SVGEGT. This CDR3 spans 12 amino acids. V lost 5 bases, J lost 13 bases, and 9 bases stayed unmatched.

This clonotype came up a few times. The chain is built from TRBV5-1 and TRBJ1-1; tentative D call: TRBD1 (5 bases). Germline V gene sequence: CDR1 SGHRS, CDR2 YFSETQ. CDR3 length: 13 residues. V was pared by 5 bases and J by 1 base, with 9 bases between. The CDR3 is CASRRDRNTEAFF. For the CDR3, the DNA is TGCGCCAGCAGACGTGACAGGAACACTGAAGCTTTCTTT. Full variable domain (remainder filled in from reference TRBV5-1 and TRBJ1-1): KAGVTQTPRYLIKTRGQQVTLSCSPISGHRSVSWYQQTPGQGLQFLFEYFSETQRNKGNFPGRFSGRQFSNSRSEMNVSTLELGDSALYLCASRRDRNTEAFFGQGTRLTVV.

This clonotype was found a few times. The chain joins TRBV6-5 to TRBJ2-7, with 11 bases identical to TRBD1. Germline V gives CDR1 MNHEY, CDR2 SVGAGI. The CDR3 covers 15 residues. V dropped 4 bases and J dropped 3; count of bases not matched to a gene: 5. Here the CDR3 reads CASSSGQGAVYEQYF. In DNA form, the CDR3 reads TGTGCCAGCAGTTCAGGACAGGGGGCTGTCTACGAGCAGTACTTC.

V usage is TRBV7-9 and J usage is TRBJ2-3; D tentatively reads TRBD1 or TRBD2 (5 bases each). Trimming took off 5 bases at V and 2 bases at J, with 11 bases between the two ends. Germline CDR1 and CDR2: SEHNR and FQNEAQ (reference sequence). This CDR3 is 14 amino acids long. The CDR3 DNA sequence: TGTGCCAGCAGCACAGGACTTGACACAGATACGCAGTATTTT. It translates to CASSTGLDTDTQYF.

This clonotype came up a few times. The rearrangement links TRBV7-9 to TRBJ2-1; 15 bases are a match to TRBD2. Germline V gene data show CDR1 as SEHNR and CDR2 as FQNEAQ (reference sequence). V was clipped by 5 bases and J by 7 bases; unmatched bases: 6. The CDR3 spans 16 residues. The CDR3 nucleotides read TGTGCCAGCAGCCGCGGACTAGCGGGAGGGATTAATGAGCAGTTCTTC. This encodes CASSRGLAGGINEQFF.

This rearrangement joins TRBV12-3 or TRBV12-4 to TRBJ2-5; D is undetermined. The length of the CDR3 is 13 residues. With 4 bases removed from V and 9 bases from J, the gap between germline ends came to 15 bases. Written as DNA, the CDR3 is TGTGCCAGCAGTTCAGGTGCATCAAGCTCCCAGTACTTC. Its protein is CASSSGASSSQYF.

This clonotype was recorded at least ten times. This chain uses TRBV30 with TRBJ1-2; D remains ambiguous. From germline, CDR1 is GTSNPN and CDR2 SVGIG (reference sequence). Trimming shortened V by 2 bases and J by 2 bases, and 9 bases separated the two germline ends. There are 13 residues in the CDR3. CDR3 amino acids: CAWSTDENYGYTF. The CDR3 nucleotides read TGTGCCTGGAGTACAGATGAAAACTATGGCTACACCTTC. The complete variable domain, with remaining parts taken from reference TRBV30 and TRBJ1-2, reads SQTIHQWPATLVQPVGSPLSLECTVEGTSNPNLYWYRQAAGRGLQLLFYSVGIGQISSEVPQNLSASRPQDRQFILSSKKLLLSDSGFYLCAWSTDENYGYTFGSGTRLTVV.

The V gene is TRBV5-1, the J gene TRBJ2-1; 9 bases align to TRBD1. This CDR3 spans 15 amino acids. The trim removed 2 bases at V and 9 bases at J, leaving 9 bases unmatched. Germline V lookup: CDR1 SGHRS, CDR2 YFSETQ. The CDR3 region is CASSFGTGSPIEQFF. The CDR3 DNA sequence: TGCGCCAGCAGCTTCGGGACAGGGAGTCCAATTGAGCAGTTCTTC.

There are a few counts of this clonotype. V and J are TRBV15 and TRBJ1-6; 9 bases are shared with TRBD1. V lost 8 bases, J lost 7 bases, and 3 bases stayed unmatched. Germline CDR1 LNHNV, CDR2 YYDKDF (reference sequence). The CDR3 extends over 13 amino acids. Written as DNA, the CDR3 is TGTGCCACCGCAGGACAGGGGAATTCACCCCTCCACTTT. Protein sequence: CATAGQGNSPLHF.

The genes are TRBV9 and TRBJ1-6, with a tentative D call TRBD1 (5 bases). CDR1 is SGDLS and CDR2 is YYNGEE in the germline V gene. Between the trimmed V and J ends, which lost 1 base and 14 bases, there was a span of 10 bases. The CDR3 runs 12 residues. CDR3 loop: CASSVQGETLHF. CDR3 in DNA: TGTGCCAGCAGCGTACAAGGGGAAACCCTCCACTTT. Supplemented by reference TRBV9 and TRBJ1-6, the full variable domain reads DSGVTQTPKHLITATGQRVTLRCSPRSGDLSVYWYQQSLDQGLQFLIQYYNGEERAKGNILERFSAQQFPDLHSELNLSSLELGDSALYFCASSVQGETLHFGNGTRLTVT.

The sample holds many counts of this clonotype. The genes are TRBV12-3 or TRBV12-4 and TRBJ2-5, with D possibly matching TRBD2 (6 bases). The V and J ends lost 2 bases and 1 base respectively, with 8 bases between them. The CDR3 sequence is 14 residues long. The CDR3 coding sequence is TGTGCCAGCAGTTTACGGCGGGGCCAAGAGACCCAGTACTTC. This codes for CASSLRRGQETQYF.

The V and J genes are TRBV29-1 and TRBJ2-4, with D perhaps matching TRBD1 (6 bases). The CDR3 length is 14 residues. The V end was cut by 5 bases, the J end by 0 bases, with 11 bases between. In germline, CDR1 is SQVTM, CDR2 ANQGSEA. Written as DNA, the CDR3 is TGCAGCGTTTTAGGGGGATTAGCCAAAAACATTCAGTACTTC. Its translation is CSVLGGLAKNIQYF.